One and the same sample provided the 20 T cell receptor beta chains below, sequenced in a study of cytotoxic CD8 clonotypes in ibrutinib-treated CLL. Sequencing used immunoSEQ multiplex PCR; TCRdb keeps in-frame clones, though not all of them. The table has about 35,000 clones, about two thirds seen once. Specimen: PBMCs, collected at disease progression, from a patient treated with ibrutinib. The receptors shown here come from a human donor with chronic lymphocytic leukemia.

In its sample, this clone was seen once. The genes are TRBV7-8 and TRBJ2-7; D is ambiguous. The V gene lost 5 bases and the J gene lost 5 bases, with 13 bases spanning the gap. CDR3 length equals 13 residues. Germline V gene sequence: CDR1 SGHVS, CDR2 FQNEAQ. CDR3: CASSPPVKDEQYF. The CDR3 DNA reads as TGTGCCAGCAGCCCCCCCGTCAAGGACGAGCAGTACTTC. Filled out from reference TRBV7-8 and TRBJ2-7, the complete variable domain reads GAGVSQSPRYKVAKRGQDVALRCDPISGHVSLFWYQQALGQGPEFLTYFQNEAQLDKSGLPSDRFFAERPEGSVSTLKIQRTQQEDSAVYLCASSPPVKDEQYFGPGTRLTVT.

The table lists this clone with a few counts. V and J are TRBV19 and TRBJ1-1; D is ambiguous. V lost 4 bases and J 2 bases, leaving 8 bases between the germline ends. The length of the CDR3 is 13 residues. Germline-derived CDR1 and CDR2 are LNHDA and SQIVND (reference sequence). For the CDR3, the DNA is TGTGCCAGTAGTAACCGGGAAAACACTGAAGCTTTCTTT. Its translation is CASSNRENTEAFF.

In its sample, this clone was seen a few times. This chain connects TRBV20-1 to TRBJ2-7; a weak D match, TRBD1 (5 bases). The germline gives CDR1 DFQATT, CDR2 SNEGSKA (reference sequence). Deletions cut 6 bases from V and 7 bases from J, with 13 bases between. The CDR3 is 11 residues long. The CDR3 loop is CSAGDRQEQYF. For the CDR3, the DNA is TGCAGTGCAGGAGACAGACAGGAGCAGTACTTC.

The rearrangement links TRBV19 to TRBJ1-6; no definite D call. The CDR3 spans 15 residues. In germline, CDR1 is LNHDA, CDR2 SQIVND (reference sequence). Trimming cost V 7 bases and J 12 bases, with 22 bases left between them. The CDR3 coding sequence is TGTGCCAGTAAAGACCCGAAAGGGCAGGAGGGACCCCTCCACTTT. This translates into CASKDPKGQEGPLHF.

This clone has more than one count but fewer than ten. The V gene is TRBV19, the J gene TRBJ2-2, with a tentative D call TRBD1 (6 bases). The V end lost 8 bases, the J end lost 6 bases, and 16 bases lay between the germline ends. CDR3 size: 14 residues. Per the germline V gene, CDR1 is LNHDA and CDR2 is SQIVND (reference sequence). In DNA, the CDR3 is TGTGCCAGTCGCCAAGGGGGAAGGGCCGGGGAGCTGTTTTTT. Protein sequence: CASRQGGRAGELFF.

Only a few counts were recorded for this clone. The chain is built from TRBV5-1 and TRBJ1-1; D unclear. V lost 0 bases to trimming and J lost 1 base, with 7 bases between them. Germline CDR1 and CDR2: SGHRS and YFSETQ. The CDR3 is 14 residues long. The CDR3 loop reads CASSLEPSNTEAFF. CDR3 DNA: TGCGCCAGCAGCTTGGAGCCCTCGAACACTGAAGCTTTCTTT.

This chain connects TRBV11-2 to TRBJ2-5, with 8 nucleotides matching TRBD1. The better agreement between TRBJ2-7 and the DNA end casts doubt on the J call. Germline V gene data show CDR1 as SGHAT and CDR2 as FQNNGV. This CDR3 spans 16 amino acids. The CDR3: CASSLVGQASSYEQYF. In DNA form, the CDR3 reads TGTGCCAGCAGCTTAGTGGGACAGGCGAGCTCCTACGAGCAGTACTTC.

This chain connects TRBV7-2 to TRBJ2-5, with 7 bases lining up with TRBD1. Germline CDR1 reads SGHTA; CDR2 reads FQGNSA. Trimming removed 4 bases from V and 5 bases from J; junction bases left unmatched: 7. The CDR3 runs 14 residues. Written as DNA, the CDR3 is TGTGCCAGCAGCTACGACAGGGCGGTGGAGACCCAGTACTTC. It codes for CASSYDRAVETQYF. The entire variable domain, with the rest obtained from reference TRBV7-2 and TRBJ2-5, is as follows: GAGVSQSPSNKVTEKGKDVELRCDPISGHTALYWYRQSLGQGLEFLIYFQGNSAPDKSGLPSDRFSAERTGGSVSTLTIQRTQQEDSAVYLCASSYDRAVETQYFGPGTRLLVL.

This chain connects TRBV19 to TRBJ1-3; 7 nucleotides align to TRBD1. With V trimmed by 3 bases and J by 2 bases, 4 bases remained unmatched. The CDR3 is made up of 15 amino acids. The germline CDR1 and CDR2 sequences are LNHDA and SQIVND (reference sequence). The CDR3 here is CASSMGQSAGNTIYF. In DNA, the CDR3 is TGTGCCAGTAGTATGGGACAGTCGGCTGGAAACACCATATATTTT.

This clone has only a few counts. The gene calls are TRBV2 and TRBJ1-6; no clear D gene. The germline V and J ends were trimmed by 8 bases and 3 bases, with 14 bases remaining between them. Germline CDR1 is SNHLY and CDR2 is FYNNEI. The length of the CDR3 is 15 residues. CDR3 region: CASYNDGNYNSPLHF. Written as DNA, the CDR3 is TGTGCCAGCTACAACGACGGAAACTATAATTCACCCCTCCACTTT.

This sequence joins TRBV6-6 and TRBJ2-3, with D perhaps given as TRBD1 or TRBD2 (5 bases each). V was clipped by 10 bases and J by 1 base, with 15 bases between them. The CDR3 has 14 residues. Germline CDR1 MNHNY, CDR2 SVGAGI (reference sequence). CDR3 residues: CATARGVGTDTQYF. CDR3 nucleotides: TGTGCCACGGCACGGGGCGTGGGCACAGATACGCAGTATTTT.

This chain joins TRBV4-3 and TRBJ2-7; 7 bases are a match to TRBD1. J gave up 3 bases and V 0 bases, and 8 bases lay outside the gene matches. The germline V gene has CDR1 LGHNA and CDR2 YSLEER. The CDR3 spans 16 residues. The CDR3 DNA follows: TGCGCCAGCAGCCAAGAGATGGGGACAGAAAACTACGAGCAGTACTTC. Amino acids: CASSQEMGTENYEQYF.

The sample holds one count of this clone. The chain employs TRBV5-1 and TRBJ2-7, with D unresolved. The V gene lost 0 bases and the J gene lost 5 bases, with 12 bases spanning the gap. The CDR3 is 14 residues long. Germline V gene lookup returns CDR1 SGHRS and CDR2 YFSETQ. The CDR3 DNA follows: TGCGCCAGCAGCTTGGTCGGCAGTGGGGACGAGCAGTACTTC. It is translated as CASSLVGSGDEQYF. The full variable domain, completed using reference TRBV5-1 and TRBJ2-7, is KAGVTQTPRYLIKTRGQQVTLSCSPISGHRSVSWYQQTPGQGLQFLFEYFSETQRNKGNFPGRFSGRQFSNSRSEMNVSTLELGDSALYLCASSLVGSGDEQYFGPGTRLTVT.

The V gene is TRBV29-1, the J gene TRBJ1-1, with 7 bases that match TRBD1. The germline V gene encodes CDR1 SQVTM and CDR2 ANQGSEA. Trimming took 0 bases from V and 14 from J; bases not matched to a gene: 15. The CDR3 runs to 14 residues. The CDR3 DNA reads TGCAGCGTTGAAGATTCCTGGAGACAGGGAGGGAGCTTCTTT. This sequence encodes CSVEDSWRQGGSFF.

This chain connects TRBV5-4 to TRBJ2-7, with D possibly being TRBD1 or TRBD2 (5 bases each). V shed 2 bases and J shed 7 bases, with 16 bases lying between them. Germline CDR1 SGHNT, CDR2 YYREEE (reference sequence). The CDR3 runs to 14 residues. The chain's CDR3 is CASSFGTGPSEQYF. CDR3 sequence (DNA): TGTGCCAGCAGCTTCGGAACGGGGCCCAGTGAGCAGTACTTC. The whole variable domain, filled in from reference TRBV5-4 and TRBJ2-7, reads ETGVTQSPTHLIKTRGQQVTLRCSSQSGHNTVSWYQQALGQGPQFIFQYYREEENGRGNFPPRFSGLQFPNYSSELNVNALELDDSALYLCASSFGTGPSEQYFGPGTRLTVT.

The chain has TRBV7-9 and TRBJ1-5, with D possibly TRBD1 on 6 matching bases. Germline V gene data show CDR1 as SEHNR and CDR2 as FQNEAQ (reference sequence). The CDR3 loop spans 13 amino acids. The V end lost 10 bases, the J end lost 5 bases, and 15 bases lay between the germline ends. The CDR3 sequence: CAISTTGDQPQHF. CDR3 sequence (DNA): TGTGCCATATCTACGACAGGAGATCAGCCCCAGCATTTT.

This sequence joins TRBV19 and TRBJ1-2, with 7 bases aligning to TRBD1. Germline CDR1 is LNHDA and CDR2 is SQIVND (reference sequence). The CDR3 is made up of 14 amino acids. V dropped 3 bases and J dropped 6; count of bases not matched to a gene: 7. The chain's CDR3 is CASSIGQGGNGYTF. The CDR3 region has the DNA TGTGCCAGTAGTATCGGGCAGGGGGGCAATGGCTACACCTTC.

The CDR3 DNA sequence: TGCAGCGTTGACCCGACAGGGATGTACACTGAAGCTTTCTTT. It translates to CSVDPTGMYTEAFF. This sequence joins TRBV29-1 and TRBJ1-1; TRBD1 agrees at 7 bases. This CDR3 has 14 amino acids. Per germline, CDR1 SQVTM and CDR2 ANQGSEA. J lost 3 bases, V lost 3 bases, and 7 bases had no gene match.

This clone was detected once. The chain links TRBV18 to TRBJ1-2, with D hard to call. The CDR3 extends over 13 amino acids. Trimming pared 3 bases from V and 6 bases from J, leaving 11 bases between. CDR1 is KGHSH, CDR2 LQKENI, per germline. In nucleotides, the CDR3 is TGTGCCAGCTCACCCCGGCGCGAAGATGGCTACACCTTC. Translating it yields CASSPRREDGYTF.

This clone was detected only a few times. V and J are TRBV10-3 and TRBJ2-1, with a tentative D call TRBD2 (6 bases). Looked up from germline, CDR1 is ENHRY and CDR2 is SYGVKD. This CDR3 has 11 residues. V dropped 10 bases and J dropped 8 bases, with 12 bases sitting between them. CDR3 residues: CATGLWDEQFF. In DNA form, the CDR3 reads TGTGCCACCGGACTATGGGATGAGCAGTTCTTC.